Listed here are 7 T cell receptor beta chains from one sample, sequenced in a study of patients and donors after allogeneic stem cell transplantation. TCRdb called the RT-PCR reads again in MiXCR, with one record for every CDR3 protein. The sample shows some 880,000 distinct CDR3 sequences, approximately 18% of them seen only once. Specimen: blood, either unsorted or a sorted T cell fraction (not recorded which). The receptors come from a human donor who was either an allogeneic HSCT recipient or a stem cell or donor lymphocyte infusion donor (not recorded which). It is not recorded whose cells these are; they may come from a transplant donor.

The chain employs TRBV20-1 and TRBJ1-4; no definite D call. Per germline, CDR1 DFQATT and CDR2 SNEGSKA (reference sequence). The V and J ends lost 6 bases and 5 bases respectively, with 16 bases between them. CDR3 size: 14 residues. The chain's CDR3 is CSANNRRENEKLFF. In DNA form, the CDR3 reads TGCAGTGCAAACAATCGTAGGGAGAATGAAAAACTGTTTTTT.

The V and J genes are TRBV29-1 and TRBJ2-7; D is possibly TRBD1 (5 bases). CDR3 length: 14 amino acids. The germline CDR1 and CDR2 sequences are SQVTM and ANQGSEA. Between the trimmed V and J ends, which lost 6 bases and 5 bases, there was a span of 20 bases. The CDR3 DNA reads TGCAGCGTGGGGCGTAGGCTACTCAAGGACGAGCAGTACTTC. Protein sequence: CSVGRRLLKDEQYF.

This clonotype was detected only once. This rearrangement joins TRBV18 to TRBJ1-4; D remains ambiguous. This CDR3 comprises 15 residues. Trimming stripped 4 bases from V and 4 bases from J, with 13 bases between. Germline loops: CDR1 KGHSH, CDR2 LQKENI. The CDR3 DNA reads as TGTGCCAGCTCACACGGACGTACCGTTAATGAAAAACTGTTTTTT. Encoded protein: CASSHGRTVNEKLFF.

This clonotype came up a few times. The chain recombines TRBV7-8 with TRBJ2-1; 12 positions match TRBD2. The CDR3 runs 16 residues. Germline V gene lookup returns CDR1 SGHVS and CDR2 FQNEAQ. V shed 2 bases, J shed 9 bases, and the junction held 8 bases outside the gene matches. The CDR3 spells CASSLLTSGSVFEQFF. As DNA, the CDR3 is TGTGCCAGCAGCTTATTGACTAGCGGGAGTGTCTTTGAGCAGTTCTTC. Full variable domain (remainder filled in from reference TRBV7-8 and TRBJ2-1): GAGVSQSPRYKVAKRGQDVALRCDPISGHVSLFWYQQALGQGPEFLTYFQNEAQLDKSGLPSDRFFAERPEGSVSTLKIQRTQQEDSAVYLCASSLLTSGSVFEQFFGPGTRLTVL.

The genes are TRBV15 and TRBJ2-4; D unclear. This CDR3 has 17 residues. V was trimmed by 0 bases and J by 0 bases, leaving 12 bases between them. Germline V gene sequence: CDR1 LNHNV, CDR2 YYDKDF (reference sequence). The CDR3, as DNA: TGTGCCACCAGCAGAGATGTGGCTGACTTAGCCAAAAACATTCAGTACTTC. Amino acids: CATSRDVADLAKNIQYF.

V usage is TRBV5-1 and J usage is TRBJ1-5, with 9 bases lining up with TRBD1. The germline gives CDR1 SGHRS, CDR2 YFSETQ. This CDR3 has 15 residues. The trim removed 2 bases at V and 10 bases at J, leaving 10 bases unmatched. CDR3 DNA: TGCGCCAGCAGCTTTAAACCCGGGACAGGGAGTCCCCAGCATTTT. Its translation: CASSFKPGTGSPQHF. Drawing the rest from reference TRBV5-1 and TRBJ1-5, the complete variable domain is KAGVTQTPRYLIKTRGQQVTLSCSPISGHRSVSWYQQTPGQGLQFLFEYFSETQRNKGNFPGRFSGRQFSNSRSEMNVSTLELGDSALYLCASSFKPGTGSPQHFGDGTRLSIL.

Ten or more counts support this clonotype. The V gene is TRBV4-1, the J gene TRBJ2-5; 8 bases are a match to TRBD1. The CDR3 totals 15 residues. Trimming at V came to 2 bases and at J to 2 bases, leaving 4 bases not matched to a gene. Germline V lookup: CDR1 MGHRA, CDR2 YSYEKL. CDR3 DNA: TGCGCCAGCAGCCAATTTACAGGGGGGCAAGAGACCCAGTACTTC. Translated: CASSQFTGGQETQYF.